This is a list of T cell receptor beta chains from one sample in a study of beta chain features in type 1 diabetes. The repertoire was sequenced with immunoSEQ multiplex PCR; TCRdb's copy has only in-frame clones and lacks some. This table has a few hundred thousand clones, roughly 14% appearing once. Sequencing was performed on naive CD4+ T cells from blood. Receptors were obtained from a man in his thirties or forties in good health. The conserved cysteine and the conserved F or W are not part of the CDR3 here. Expanded clones get a size class; other rows say once, few or many, or leave the size out.

V	J	size	CDR3
TRBV4-3	TRBJ2-3	NA	ASSQEGGLSDTQY
TRBV25-1	TRBJ2-1	few	ASREGNNEQF
TRBV9	TRBJ2-1	few	ASSISGQGAYNEQF
TRBV4-1	TRBJ2-3	NA	ASSRQGTSGGTDTQY
TRBV30	TRBJ2-5	few	AWSPEGETQY
TRBV7-9	TRBJ1-2	NA	ASSRRQVNYGYT
TRBV25-1	TRBJ2-1	few	ASSEPRDYNEQF
TRBV15	TRBJ1-2	NA	ATSRDHVGGYGYT
TRBV7-2	TRBJ2-3	few	ASSPQPMGPDTQY
TRBV9	TRBJ2-3	few	ASSVVDTQY
TRBV4-1	TRBJ1-4	few	ASSQHAGTTFTTNEKLF
TRBV28	TRBJ2-1	few	ASSLWGGGNEQF
TRBV7-2	TRBJ2-4	few	ASSLALAGGLAKNIQY
TRBV11-2	TRBJ2-5	NA	ASSLLGLGGETQY
TRBV9	TRBJ2-3	few	ASSVVAGGSDTQY
TRBV6-1	TRBJ1-5	few	ASSEVSVQPQH
TRBV15	TRBJ1-2	NA	ATSRVRQNYGYT
TRBV9	TRBJ2-3	few	ASSHTSDTQY
TRBV9	TRBJ1-2	few	ASSSYREGGGYT
TRBV4-1	TRBJ2-7	NA	ASSLDRGGSYEQY
TRBV7-2	TRBJ2-5	NA	ASSLAPLTSGAETQY
TRBV30	TRBJ2-6	many	AWSPGGGGLVLT
TRBV30	TRBJ1-2	few	AWSVRGTYGYT